The 32 T cell receptor beta chains in this list originate from one sample, sequenced in a study of T cells in Graves' hyperthyroidism and ophthalmopathy. Using RNA transcripts as the source, TCR beta CDR3 regions were amplified. Primed by the HTBI set, a first-round RT-PCR was run on the TCR CDR3. TCRdb independently ran MiXCR on the multiplex PCR reads; one entry per CDR3 protein. The sample consists of about 620,000 distinct CDR3 sequences, 15% to 20% of them appearing once. What was sequenced was blood. The receptors come from a woman in her 30s with Graves' hyperthyroidism.

J is TRBJ1-3 and V is TRBV20-1; the D is unclear. CDR3 length: 14 amino acids. The V end lost 1 base, the J end lost 0 bases, and 7 bases lay between the germline ends. CDR1 is DFQATT, CDR2 SNEGSKA, per germline (reference sequence). The CDR3 loop reads CSARGPRSGNTIYF. The CDR3 DNA follows: TGCAGTGCTAGAGGCCCGCGCTCTGGAAACACCATATATTTT.

This sequence joins TRBV5-1 and TRBJ2-4; D gene unclear. The CDR3 runs to 14 residues. Trimming removed 4 bases from V and 3 bases from J, with 11 bases in between. Germline CDR1 SGHRS, CDR2 YFSETQ. CDR3 nucleotide sequence: TGCGCCAGCAGCCTGCCGGCTGGCAAAAACATTCAGTACTTC. Protein: CASSLPAGKNIQYF.

This chain uses TRBV24-1 with TRBJ2-3, with 12 bases lining up with TRBD2. V lost 7 bases to trimming and J lost 6 bases; unmatched junction nucleotides: 4. The CDR3 covers 14 residues. CDR1 is KGHDR and CDR2 is SFDVKD in the germline V gene. This CDR3 is CATRPGTSGDTQYF. As DNA, the CDR3 is TGTGCCACCAGACCCGGGACTAGCGGGGATACGCAGTATTTT.

As to this clonotype: This may be a read error, as it is one base from a much larger clone. The gene calls are TRBV6-5 and TRBJ2-7, with D perhaps TRBD1 (6 bases). The J call is uncertain, as TRBJ2-1 better fits the DNA end. Germline V gives CDR1 MNHEY, CDR2 SVGAGI. The length of the CDR3 is 14 residues. The CDR3, as DNA: TGTGCCAGCAGTTCCCCGGACAGAACCTACGAGCAGTTCTTC. Its protein is CASSSPDRTYEQFF.

This clonotype was seen at least ten times. J is TRBJ2-3 and V is TRBV28; possible D gene TRBD1, 5 bases. V gave up 1 base and J gave up 0 bases, with 11 bases separating them. Germline V gives CDR1 MDHEN, CDR2 SYDVKM. The CDR3 covers 16 residues. The DNA for the CDR3 is TGTGCCAGCAGTTTATCAGGGAATCCCAGCACAGATACGCAGTATTTT. Translated: CASSLSGNPSTDTQYF.

There are many counts of this clonotype. V gene TRBV6-1 combines with J gene TRBJ1-1; D is uncertain. The V gene's germline CDR1 is MNHNS and CDR2 SASEGT. V lost 4 bases to trimming and J lost 0 bases, with 9 bases between them. CDR3 length: 14 residues. The CDR3 protein is CASSALRMNTEAFF. In nucleotides, the CDR3 is TGTGCCAGCAGTGCTCTCAGAATGAACACTGAAGCTTTCTTT.

The chain links TRBV2 to TRBJ2-7; TRBD2 agrees at 7 bases. Germline V gives CDR1 SNHLY, CDR2 FYNNEI. The CDR3 has 13 residues. V lost 9 bases to trimming and J lost 2 bases; unmatched junction nucleotides: 7. CDR3 amino acids: CARSGRGTYEQYF. CDR3 nucleotide sequence: TGTGCCAGATCAGGGAGGGGTACCTACGAGCAGTACTTC. The full variable domain, completed using reference TRBV2 and TRBJ2-7, is EPEVTQTPSHQVTQMGQEVILRCVPISNHLYFYWYRQILGQKVEFLVSFYNNEISEKSEIFDDQFSVERPDGSNFTLKIRSTKLEDSAMYFCARSGRGTYEQYFGPGTRLTVT.

This clonotype was seen at least ten times. The gene calls are TRBV24-1 and TRBJ2-7, with 12 bases fitting TRBD2. The CDR3 has 16 residues. The germline V gene encodes CDR1 KGHDR and CDR2 SFDVKD. V shed 3 bases, J shed 2 bases, and the junction held 4 bases outside the gene matches. CDR3 loop: CATSDPSSGRAYEQYF. CDR3 in DNA: TGTGCCACCAGTGATCCCTCTAGCGGGAGGGCCTACGAGCAGTACTTC.

The rearrangement joins TRBV11-3 to TRBJ2-1; 7 bases align to TRBD2. The V gene end was trimmed by 0 bases and the J gene end by 8 bases; junction bases not matched to a gene: 13. The germline CDR1 and CDR2 sequences are SGHNT and YENEEA. The CDR3 sequence is 17 residues long. The CDR3 loop reads CASSLEQRGSRGYEQFF. CDR3 nucleotide sequence: TGTGCCAGCAGCTTAGAGCAACGCGGGAGTAGAGGCTATGAGCAGTTCTTC.

This clonotype was seen only a few times. V is TRBV12-3 or TRBV12-4 and J is TRBJ2-7, with D unresolved. V lost 6 bases and J 3 bases, leaving 12 bases between the germline ends. This CDR3 has 13 amino acids. Written as DNA, the CDR3 is TGTGCCAGCAGACAAGGCGGCGACTACGAGCAGTACTTC. It is translated as CASRQGGDYEQYF.

This clonotype was observed many times. The rearrangement links TRBV2 to TRBJ1-1; D is unresolved. V was clipped by 3 bases and J by 0 bases, with 14 bases between them. Germline loops: CDR1 SNHLY, CDR2 FYNNEI. The CDR3 has 16 residues. The CDR3 DNA reads as TGTGCCAGCAGTGATGAGTACGTTACCATGAACACTGAAGCTTTCTTT. The encoded protein is CASSDEYVTMNTEAFF.

This clonotype was seen at least ten times. V gene TRBV28 combines with J gene TRBJ2-5; D unresolved. Trimming took off 10 bases at V and 4 bases at J, with 10 bases between the two ends. The CDR3 runs to 11 residues. Germline V gives CDR1 MDHEN, CDR2 SYDVKM. In DNA, the CDR3 is TGTGCCATCCCGGACGGAGAGACCCAGTACTTC. This codes for CAIPDGETQYF.

This clonotype was seen a handful of times. The chain recombines TRBV30 with TRBJ2-2, with D hard to call. Deletions cut 1 base from V and 0 bases from J, with 9 bases between. This CDR3 contains 15 residues. In germline, CDR1 is GTSNPN, CDR2 SVGIG (reference sequence). The CDR3 protein is CAWSGVSPNTGELFF. The CDR3 DNA reads as TGTGCCTGGAGTGGGGTCAGTCCGAACACCGGGGAGCTGTTTTTT.

This clonotype was seen at least ten times. The chain couples TRBV6-5 to TRBJ2-1; unclear D gene. The CDR3 runs to 14 residues. The V gene's germline CDR1 is MNHEY and CDR2 SVGAGI. V was cut by 2 bases and J by 5 bases, with 10 bases left in between. The CDR3 spells CASSYLGKHNEQFF. Written as DNA, the CDR3 is TGTGCCAGCAGTTACCTCGGCAAACACAATGAGCAGTTCTTC.

In this sample, this clonotype turned up many times. V and J are TRBV28 and TRBJ1-2; unclear D gene. The CDR3 is made up of 12 amino acids. Germline CDR1 MDHEN, CDR2 SYDVKM. V shed 5 bases and J shed 4 bases, with 8 bases lying between them. The CDR3 here is CASSPLGYGYTF. CDR3 nucleotide sequence: TGTGCCAGCAGTCCATTGGGCTATGGCTACACCTTC.

V usage is TRBV5-4 and J usage is TRBJ2-1; 13 nucleotides line up with TRBD2. The CDR3 extends over 15 amino acids. CDR1 SGHNT and CDR2 YYREEE come from the germline V gene (reference sequence). V was pared by 7 bases and J by 8 bases, with 9 bases of the junction left unmatched. The CDR3, as DNA: TGTGCCAGCGGCTCCGGACTAGCGGGAGCCTATGAGCAGTTCTTC. This sequence encodes CASGSGLAGAYEQFF.

A few counts support this clonotype. A read error is possible here, since a much larger clone lies one base away. Given the absence of the conserved phenylalanine or tryptophan at the CDR3 end, a read error is likely. This chain uses TRBV5-1 with TRBJ2-1, with no clear D. The V end lost 0 bases, the J end lost 1 base, and 8 bases lay between the germline ends. The germline CDR1 and CDR2 sequences are SGHRS and YFSETQ. This CDR3 contains 15 residues. In DNA, the CDR3 is TGCGCCAGCAGCTTGGGTGGGATTTCCTACAATGAGCAGTTCCTC. It yields the protein CASSLGGISYNEQFL.

The chain's CDR3 is CASSVEGNTIYF. CDR3 nucleotides: TGTGCCAGCAGCGTAGAGGGAAACACCATATATTTT. This chain connects TRBV9 to TRBJ1-3; D not resolved. The CDR3 totals 12 residues. The germline CDR1 and CDR2 sequences are SGDLS and YYNGEE. Trimming shortened V by 0 bases and J by 4 bases, and 2 bases separated the two germline ends.

The V and J genes are TRBV15 and TRBJ2-2; TRBD1 aligns across 12 bases. With V trimmed by 3 bases and J by 4 bases, 6 bases remained unmatched. Germline V gene sequence: CDR1 LNHNV, CDR2 YYDKDF (reference sequence). The length of the CDR3 is 17 residues. The CDR3 nucleotides read TGTGCCACCAGCAGCTTTAGGGACAGGGGGCTCACCGGGGAGCTGTTTTTT. Translation: CATSSFRDRGLTGELFF. The full variable domain, with the rest looked up from reference TRBV15 and TRBJ2-2, is DAMVIQNPRYQVTQFGKPVTLSCSQTLNHNVMYWYQQKSSQAPKLLFHYYDKDFNNEADTPDNFQSRRPNTSFCFLDIRSPGLGDTAMYLCATSSFRDRGLTGELFFGEGSRLTVL.

The J gene is TRBJ1-1, the V gene TRBV27; no firm D call. Trimming pared 0 bases from V and 8 bases from J, leaving 10 bases between. This CDR3 is built from 13 residues. CDR1 and CDR2 from the germline V gene are MNHEY and SMNVEV (reference sequence). The CDR3 sequence: CASSLSWQSEAFF. The DNA for the CDR3 is TGTGCCAGCAGTTTATCGTGGCAGTCGGAAGCTTTCTTT.

This clonotype was detected a few times. The V and J genes are TRBV7-3 and TRBJ2-5; D is uncertain. Germline V gives CDR1 SGHTA, CDR2 FQGTGA. The ends were cut back, 1 base at V and 5 bases at J, with 11 bases in the middle. The CDR3 runs 14 residues. The CDR3 coding sequence is TGTGCCAGCAGCTTAAGGGCTAGTTATGAGACCCAGTACTTC. Amino acid sequence: CASSLRASYETQYF.

This clonotype showed up just once. The chain recombines TRBV9 with TRBJ2-1, with 8 nucleotides matching TRBD1. The J call may be faulty, since TRBJ2-7 better matches the DNA end. Germline V gene sequence: CDR1 SGDLS, CDR2 YYNGEE. The CDR3 has 13 amino acids. The CDR3 sequence: CASSTRQGNEQYF. The DNA of the CDR3 is TGTGCCAGCAGCACACGACAGGGGAATGAGCAGTACTTC.

This clonotype was seen many times. The chain joins TRBV28 to TRBJ1-4, with D hard to call. CDR3 length: 12 residues. Germline CDR1 is MDHEN and CDR2 is SYDVKM. Trimming removed 3 bases from V and 7 bases from J, with 6 bases in between. For the CDR3, the DNA is TGTGCCAGCAGTTTGGGTAGTGAAAAACTGTTTTTT. Its protein is CASSLGSEKLFF. Full variable domain (rest looked up from reference TRBV28 and TRBJ1-4): DVKVTQSSRYLVKRTGEKVFLECVQDMDHENMFWYRQDPGLGLRLIYFSYDVKMKEKGDIPEGYSVSREKKERFSLILESASTNQTSMYLCASSLGSEKLFFGSGTQLSVL.

The sample holds a few counts of this clonotype. The rearrangement joins TRBV6-9 to TRBJ1-2; 7 nucleotides align to TRBD1. The germline V gene has CDR1 MNHGY and CDR2 SVAAGI. CDR3 length: 13 amino acids. V was pared by 3 bases and J by 8 bases, with 6 bases of the junction left unmatched. The CDR3 sequence: CASSYQGGYGYTF. In DNA form, the CDR3 reads TGTGCCAGCAGTTACCAAGGGGGCTACGGCTACACCTTC.

This clonotype was seen ten or more times. The chain couples TRBV19 to TRBJ1-1; D not certain. Germline V gives CDR1 LNHDA, CDR2 SQIVND (reference sequence). The CDR3 runs 15 residues. Between the trimmed V and J ends, which lost 2 bases and 1 base, there was a span of 11 bases. Written as DNA, the CDR3 is TGTGCCAGTAGTATAAAAGGGTTGGAGAACACTGAAGCTTTCTTT. Its protein product is CASSIKGLENTEAFF.

This clonotype appeared many times. The rearrangement uses TRBV19 and TRBJ1-5; possible D gene TRBD1, 6 bases. The V end lost 7 bases, the J end lost 3 bases, and 22 bases lay between the germline ends. This CDR3 contains 17 residues. The V gene's germline CDR1 is LNHDA and CDR2 SQIVND (reference sequence). The CDR3 nucleotides are TGTGCCAGTACCCCCACTTACAGGGTATGGGACAATCAGCCCCAGCATTTT. Its translation is CASTPTYRVWDNQPQHF.

V usage is TRBV6-1 and J usage is TRBJ1-1, with D unresolved. The CDR3 spans 11 residues. V was trimmed by 6 bases and J by 5 bases, leaving 7 bases between them. Germline assignment: CDR1 MNHNS and CDR2 SASEGT. CDR3 nucleotides: TGTGCCAGCAGGGATACAACTGAAGCTTTCTTT. Its protein product is CASRDTTEAFF.

The V and J genes are TRBV5-1 and TRBJ2-5, with D hard to call. The CDR3 is 13 residues long. Looked up from germline, CDR1 is SGHRS and CDR2 is YFSETQ. Trimming pared 1 base from V and 4 bases from J, leaving 8 bases between. The DNA of the CDR3 is TGCGCCAGCAGCTTGCCCCCCTCAGAGACCCAGTACTTC. The encoded protein is CASSLPPSETQYF.

This clonotype occurred a few times. The chain is built from TRBV6-2 or TRBV6-3 and TRBJ2-1; D is unresolved. CDR1 is MNHEY, CDR2 SVGEGT, per germline. The CDR3 runs to 13 residues. Between the trimmed V and J ends, which lost 0 bases and 7 bases, there was a span of 7 bases. CDR3 region: CASSYSRGNEQFF. The CDR3 DNA reads as TGTGCCAGCAGTTACTCGCGTGGGAATGAGCAGTTCTTC.

This clonotype was seen at least ten times. The chain employs TRBV9 and TRBJ2-3; the match to TRBD2 covers 8 bases. The germline V gene has CDR1 SGDLS and CDR2 YYNGEE. This CDR3 spans 16 amino acids. Trimming removed 0 bases from V and 6 bases from J; junction bases left unmatched: 9. The CDR3 spells CASSVAKAGAMDTQYF. CDR3 nucleotide sequence: TGTGCCAGCAGCGTAGCTAAAGCGGGAGCTATGGATACGCAGTATTTT.

The V call is TRBV4-2, the J call TRBJ2-3, with D unresolved. Looked up from germline, CDR1 is LGHNA and CDR2 is YNFKEQ. The length of the CDR3 is 18 residues. V was cut by 1 base and J by 0 bases, with 17 bases left in between. CDR3 DNA sequence: TGTGCCAGCAGCCAAGGTTCACGGGTTCGTTCTAGCACAGATACGCAGTATTTT. Its protein is CASSQGSRVRSSTDTQYF.

The table lists this clonotype with a few counts. The chain couples TRBV24-1 to TRBJ2-1; 8 bases align to TRBD1. This CDR3 spans 16 amino acids. V trimming: 5 bases; J trimming: 8 bases; junction bases outside the gene matches: 13. CDR1 and CDR2 from the germline V gene are KGHDR and SFDVKD. CDR3 coding DNA: TGTGCCACCAGTGCCCCCGCAGGGGGCGGTGGCCATGAGCAGTTCTTC. It yields the protein CATSAPAGGGGHEQFF.